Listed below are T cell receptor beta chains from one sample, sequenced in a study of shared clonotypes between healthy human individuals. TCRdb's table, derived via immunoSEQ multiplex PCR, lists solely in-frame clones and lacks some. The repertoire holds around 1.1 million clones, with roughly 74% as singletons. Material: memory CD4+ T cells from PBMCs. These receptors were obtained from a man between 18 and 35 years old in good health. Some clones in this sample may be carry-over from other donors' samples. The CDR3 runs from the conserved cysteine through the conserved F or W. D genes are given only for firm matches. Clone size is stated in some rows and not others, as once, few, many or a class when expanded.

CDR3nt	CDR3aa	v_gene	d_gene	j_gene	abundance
TGTGCCAGCAGCTCCTCAGGCAGGGGTACAGATACGCAGTATTTT	CASSSSGRGTDTQYF	TRBV9	-	TRBJ2-3	-
TGTGCCAGCAGTGATCAGGGGCTCCCCGAAGAGACCCAGTACTTC	CASSDQGLPEETQYF	TRBV2	-	TRBJ2-5	-
TGTGCCAGTAGTGTTCCGGACAGGGTGAACACTGAAGCTTTCTTT	CASSVPDRVNTEAFF	TRBV19	TRBD1	TRBJ1-1	-
TGTGCCATCAGTGAGCGGTCGGGGCGGACTAACTATGGCTACACCTTC	CAISERSGRTNYGYTF	TRBV10-3	-	TRBJ1-2	many
TGTGCCAGCAGCCCCTCGGGGGGCGAAGGGGGGACGGCATTGGCCGGAGTGAAGCAGTACTTC	CASSPSGGEGGTALAGVKQYF	TRBV7-3	-	TRBJ2-7	-
TGCGCCAGCAGCTTGAGGGCCTGGCGGGAGGGCCGTAACGAGCAGTTCTTC	CASSLRAWREGRNEQFF	TRBV5-1	TRBD2	TRBJ2-1	-
TGTGCCAGTACCGAGTGGGCGGGAGGTTACAATGAGCAGTTCTTC	CASTEWAGGYNEQFF	TRBV19	TRBD2	TRBJ2-1	few
TGCAGTGCCATCTGGCTTACGCAGTATTTT	CSAIWLTQYF	TRBV20-1	-	TRBJ2-3	-
TGTGCCAGCAGCCGAGGGACTAGCGGGAGTTCGGCCGCCTACAATGAGCAGTTCTTC	CASSRGTSGSSAAYNEQFF	TRBV7-3	TRBD2	TRBJ2-1	-
TGTGCCAGCTACCCCCCCCTGGCAGGGGGCTTTATTAGCTCCTACGAGCAGTACTTC	CASYPPLAGGFISSYEQYF	TRBV28	TRBD1	TRBJ2-7	-
TGTGCCAGCAGTACGGGACAGGGGGACAATGAGCAGTTCTTC	CASSTGQGDNEQFF	TRBV28	TRBD1	TRBJ2-1	-
TGTGCCAGCAGCTTCCGGACAGCGGACTACGAGCAGTACTTC	CASSFRTADYEQYF	TRBV7-3	-	TRBJ2-7	-
TGTGCCAGTAGTCGCGCTACTGCGGCTAGGGAGCAGTACTTC	CASSRATAAREQYF	TRBV19	-	TRBJ2-7	-
TGTGCCAGCAGCCAAGATGGCATCAGGGAGGCCGGAAACACCATATATTTT	CASSQDGIREAGNTIYF	TRBV4-2	-	TRBJ1-3	-